Each of the 14 T cell receptor beta chains below was sequenced from the same sample in a study of patients and donors after allogeneic stem cell transplantation. One entry per CDR3 protein results from TCRdb running MiXCR on the RT-PCR reads. The data show 12,000 or so distinct CDR3 sequences, with roughly 24% seen just once and approximately 51% held by the top ten. The sequencing sample was made of blood, either unsorted or a sorted T cell fraction (not recorded which). These receptors came from a human donor who was either an allogeneic HSCT recipient or a stem cell or donor lymphocyte infusion donor (not recorded which). It is not recorded whose cells these are; they may come from a transplant donor.

The chain carries TRBV3-1 and TRBJ1-6, with D unclear. The CDR3 is made up of 14 amino acids. Germline CDR1 and CDR2: LGHDT and YNNKEL (reference sequence). Trimming removed 1 base at V and 5 bases at J, with 6 bases between. This CDR3 is CASSQVGNNSPLHF. CDR3 in DNA: TGTGCCAGCAGCCAAGTCGGGAATAATTCACCCCTCCACTTT.

This clonotype turned up a few times. The gene calls are TRBV20-1 and TRBJ1-3; D is possibly TRBD1 (5 bases). The V end lost 3 bases, the J end lost 2 bases, and 20 bases lay between the germline ends. CDR3 length: 17 residues. From germline, CDR1 is DFQATT and CDR2 SNEGSKA (reference sequence). The CDR3 here is CSASRGRWGEAGNTIYF. The DNA of the CDR3 is TGCAGTGCTAGCCGAGGGCGATGGGGGGAAGCTGGAAACACCATATATTTT.

The chain employs TRBV2 and TRBJ2-7; D not resolved. Trimming took off 1 base at V and 4 bases at J, with 2 bases between the two ends. This CDR3 has 11 residues. Looked up from germline, CDR1 is SNHLY and CDR2 is FYNNEI. The CDR3 loop is CASSEGYEQYF. The CDR3, as DNA: TGTGCCAGCAGTGAAGGGTACGAGCAGTACTTC. Full variable domain (rest looked up from reference TRBV2 and TRBJ2-7): EPEVTQTPSHQVTQMGQEVILRCVPISNHLYFYWYRQILGQKVEFLVSFYNNEISEKSEIFDDQFSVERPDGSNFTLKIRSTKLEDSAMYFCASSEGYEQYFGPGTRLTVT.

This clonotype has just a few counts. The chain uses TRBV6-5 and TRBJ2-2, with no clear D. Deletions cut 1 base from V and 7 bases from J, with 1 base between. The CDR3 covers 11 residues. Germline V gene lookup returns CDR1 MNHEY and CDR2 SVGAGI. The CDR3: CASSYFGELFF. Here the CDR3 DNA reads TGTGCCAGCAGTTACTTCGGGGAGCTGTTTTTT.

The chain combines TRBV20-1 with TRBJ2-1; D remains unclear. The ends were cut back, 5 bases at V and 5 bases at J, with 13 bases in the middle. The length of the CDR3 is 13 residues. Germline loops: CDR1 DFQATT, CDR2 SNEGSKA (reference sequence). This chain's CDR3 is CSAPARHHNEQFF. In DNA form, the CDR3 reads TGCAGTGCTCCAGCGAGACACCACAATGAGCAGTTCTTC.

The V call is TRBV6-5, the J call TRBJ2-7, with TRBD2 matching 13 bases. From germline, CDR1 is MNHEY and CDR2 SVGAGI. The CDR3 has 16 amino acids. Trimming at V came to 1 base and at J to 4 bases, leaving 4 bases not matched to a gene. CDR3 in amino acids: CASSYWTSGRHYEQYF. The CDR3 DNA sequence: TGTGCCAGCAGTTACTGGACTAGCGGGAGACATTACGAGCAGTACTTC.

This clonotype was seen more than once but under ten times. V and J are TRBV27 and TRBJ1-5; D unclear. Germline CDR1 reads MNHEY; CDR2 reads SMNVEV (reference sequence). This CDR3 comprises 14 residues. The ends were cut back, 9 bases at V and 5 bases at J, with 17 bases in the middle. CDR3 nucleotides: TGTGCCAGGCGCTGCGGTTCACACGATCAGCCCCAGCATTTT. Its protein is CARRCGSHDQPQHF.

This clonotype was detected only a few times. CDR3 protein: CASSSQPGPNTGELFF. The CDR3 coding sequence is TGTGCCAGCAGCTCCCAACCGGGACCGAACACCGGGGAGCTGTTTTTT. The rearrangement uses TRBV5-5 and TRBJ2-2; D is possibly TRBD1 or TRBD2 (5 bases each). CDR3 length: 16 residues. CDR1 and CDR2 from the germline V gene are SGHKS and YYEKEE (reference sequence). V was pared by 3 bases and J by 0 bases, with 12 bases between.

There are many counts of this clonotype. The chain links TRBV5-5 to TRBJ1-1; D not resolved. The CDR3 is 16 amino acids. The germline V and J ends were trimmed by 0 bases and 1 base, with 13 bases remaining between them. Looked up from germline, CDR1 is SGHKS and CDR2 is YYEKEE (reference sequence). The CDR3 loop is CASSLGATAGNTEAFF. The CDR3 DNA follows: TGTGCCAGCAGCTTGGGGGCTACCGCGGGGAACACTGAAGCTTTCTTT.

The chain employs TRBV19 and TRBJ1-5; maybe TRBD1 (5 bases). Germline V gene lookup returns CDR1 LNHDA and CDR2 SQIVND (reference sequence). The CDR3 is made up of 14 amino acids. The V end lost 5 bases, the J end lost 7 bases, and 15 bases lay between the germline ends. The CDR3 DNA reads as TGTGCCAGTAGTCCCGGGGGTGGAACACAGCCCCAGCATTTT. Amino acids: CASSPGGGTQPQHF.

This sequence joins TRBV28 and TRBJ2-4; TRBD1 is a possible D gene (6 bases). Per germline, CDR1 MDHEN and CDR2 SYDVKM. Trimming pared 4 bases from V and 5 bases from J, leaving 9 bases between. The CDR3 extends over 13 amino acids. CDR3 loop: CASSSGVENIQYF. In nucleotides, the CDR3 is TGTGCCAGCAGTTCAGGGGTTGAAAACATTCAGTACTTC.

This clonotype was observed a handful of times. Written as DNA, the CDR3 is TGTGCCAGCAGCTTATCCCTACTTACACCGTTCTCTGGAAACACCATATATTTT. It codes for CASSLSLLTPFSGNTIYF. J is TRBJ1-3 and V is TRBV7-2, with D hard to call. Germline V gene data show CDR1 as SGHTA and CDR2 as FQGNSA. The V gene lost 2 bases and the J gene lost 0 bases, with 17 bases spanning the gap. The CDR3 contains 18 residues.

In this sample, this clonotype turned up many times. This chain links TRBV27 with TRBJ1-6; D gene unclear. Per the germline V gene, CDR1 is MNHEY and CDR2 is SMNVEV (reference sequence). The CDR3 is 16 amino acids. V was cut by 6 bases and J by 0 bases, with 12 bases left in between. Here the CDR3 reads CASRSSKSSYNSPLHF. CDR3 DNA sequence: TGTGCCAGCAGAAGCTCCAAGAGCTCCTATAATTCACCCCTCCACTTT.

This clonotype was counted between two and nine times. The chain recombines TRBV20-1 with TRBJ1-1; D is perhaps TRBD1 (5 bases). The CDR3 runs 14 residues. Germline assignment: CDR1 DFQATT and CDR2 SNEGSKA (reference sequence). Trimming pared 0 bases from V and 5 bases from J, leaving 13 bases between. The CDR3 reads CSARDPRGWTEAFF. CDR3 coding DNA: TGCAGTGCTAGAGATCCGCGGGGGTGGACTGAAGCTTTCTTT.